The T cell receptor (beta chain) under discussion was sequenced for a study of blood T cell repertoires in COVID-19. In the original processing: Estimation of nucleated cell counts relied on the amplification of reference gene primers. Here immunoSEQ multiplex PCR was the method, and the copy in TCRdb shows in-frame clones only, minus some. The V and J calls and clone size were taken over from that table, and D and trimming were inferred from the DNA. The table shows approximately 280,000 clones, with 85% occurring only once. V was clipped by 0 bases and J by 1 base; unmatched bases: 1. The CDR3 contains 15 residues. Germline loops: CDR1 MNHEY, CDR2 SVGEGT.

The TCR sequence derives from a woman aged 50 to 65 who had recovered from COVID-19. Sequenced sample: PBMCs or T cells enriched from blood (not recorded which). The chain carries TRBV6-2 or TRBV6-3 and TRBJ1-1; the match to TRBD1 covers 8 bases. In DNA, the CDR3 is TGTGCCAGCAGTTACTCGACAGGGGCGAACACTGAAGCTTTCTTT. Amino acids: CASSYSTGANTEAFF.